The 2 T cell receptor beta chains listed next were all sequenced from one sample in a study of OX40 agonist ivuxolimab in advanced cancers. Assay: immunoSEQ multiplex PCR; the TCRdb copy retains only in-frame clones and omits some. Of 100,000 or so clones listed, approximately 87% are singletons. Sequenced material: CD4+ or CD8+ T cells sorted from blood, taken in a trial of the OX40 agonist ivuxolimab. Receptor source: an adult with an advanced solid tumor such as melanoma, head and neck, liver or kidney cancer.

This chain links TRBV5-1 with TRBJ1-5; D ambiguous. This CDR3 is built from 13 residues. The V end lost 7 bases, the J end lost 0 bases, and 8 bases lay between the germline ends. Germline loops: CDR1 SGHRS, CDR2 YFSETQ. This CDR3 is CASSAYSNQPQHF. The CDR3 DNA is TGCGCCAGCTCTGCTTATAGCAATCAGCCCCAGCATTTT. Combining the CDR3 with reference TRBV5-1 and TRBJ1-5 gives the whole variable domain KAGVTQTPRYLIKTRGQQVTLSCSPISGHRSVSWYQQTPGQGLQFLFEYFSETQRNKGNFPGRFSGRQFSNSRSEMNVSTLELGDSALYLCASSAYSNQPQHFGDGTRLSIL.

V usage is TRBV19 and J usage is TRBJ1-1, with D possibly being TRBD1 (6 bases). The germline V and J ends were trimmed by 6 bases and 5 bases, with 16 bases remaining between them. Germline CDR1 and CDR2: LNHDA and SQIVND (reference sequence). The length of the CDR3 is 14 residues. The CDR3 coding sequence is TGTGCCAGTAGAGGAGGGTTACAGGGTACTGAAGCTTTCTTT. Its protein product is CASRGGLQGTEAFF.